Listed here is a single TCR beta chain. Its specificity is not known. The source of the sample is a study of cytomegalovirus exposure and HLA in healthy donors. Overall study context: From approximately 170 million T cells, an earlier analysis saw roughly 100 million unique TCR beta sequences. General study findings and limits: In a later analysis, V- and J-gene trimming of beta chains associated with a DCLRE1C missense variant, replicated independently. Equally common other TCR beta chains were less clonally expanded than HLA-associated ones, a later analysis found. Several V segments, TRBV6-2 and TRBV6-3 among them, could not be told apart and were dropped.

With 60 Vbeta and 13 Jbeta primers, the PCR was carried out. Here immunoSEQ multiplex PCR was the method, and the copy in TCRdb shows in-frame clones only, minus some. Of fewer than 130,000 clones listed, approximately 79% are singletons. V was pared by 3 bases and J by 4 bases, with 3 bases between. CDR3 size: 10 residues. Germline-derived CDR1 and CDR2 are DFQATT and SNEGSKA (reference sequence). The clonotype was recovered from a woman between 35 and 50 years old in good health and CMV-seronegative. Sequencing was carried out using PBMCs. The V and J genes are TRBV20-1 and TRBJ1-2; no definite D call. The CDR3 region has the DNA TGCAGTGCTAGCCGCTATGGCTACACCTTC. Its protein is CSASRYGYTF.